Listed here are 32 T cell receptor beta chains from one sample, sequenced in a study of blood T cell repertoires in COVID-19 (dated by TCRdb to 2019 to 2021). Preparation of the library involved the immunoSEQ multiplex PCR assay. TCRdb's version of the immuneACCESS table is confined to in-frame rearrangements and falls short of the full clone set. An unresolved V gene accounts for under half of the shortfall where checked; the remainder is of unknown origin. For this sample the table gives under 300,000 clones, of which approximately 80% were detected only once. The leading ten clones occupy 3% to 4% of the sample. Source material: peripheral blood. These receptor sequences come from a woman under 30 with acute or convalescent COVID-19.

With respect to this clone: Other DNA sequences in this sample translate to the same CDR3. The chain couples TRBV6-5 to TRBJ2-2, with TRBD2 matching 8 bases. This CDR3 spans 13 amino acids. From germline, CDR1 is MNHEY and CDR2 SVGAGI. Trimming cost V 7 bases and J 6 bases; bases outside gene matches: 4. In DNA, the CDR3 is TGTGCCAGCACTAGGACTAGCCCCGGGGAGCTGTTTTTT. Protein sequence: CASTRTSPGELFF.

The genes are TRBV4-3 and TRBJ2-7; 10 positions match TRBD1. V lost 3 bases and J lost 1; bases outside the gene matches: 3. The germline V gene has CDR1 LGHNA and CDR2 YSLEER. The CDR3 is made up of 15 amino acids. For the CDR3, the DNA is TGCGCCAGCAGCCAGGGGACAGGGGTTTCCTACGAGCAGTACTTC. Translation gives CASSQGTGVSYEQYF.

This clone was detected a few times. This rearrangement joins TRBV5-5 to TRBJ1-1, with a possible D match to TRBD1 (5 bases). CDR3 length: 13 residues. V shed 4 bases and J shed 3 bases, with 10 bases lying between them. The germline gives CDR1 SGHKS, CDR2 YYEKEE (reference sequence). CDR3 nucleotides: TGTGCCAGCAGCCAACAACAGGACACTGAAGCTTTCTTT. It specifies CASSQQQDTEAFF.

The chain joins TRBV30 to TRBJ1-3, with D unresolved. The CDR3 has 13 residues. Germline lookup yields CDR1 GTSNPN and CDR2 SVGIG (reference sequence). Trimming took off 4 bases at V and 0 bases at J, with 7 bases between the two ends. Written as DNA, the CDR3 is TGTGCCTGGACACTGTACTCTGGAAACACCATATATTTT. Protein: CAWTLYSGNTIYF.

V usage is TRBV30 and J usage is TRBJ2-1; TRBD2 might be the D (5 bases). The CDR3 extends over 16 amino acids. Trimming took off 3 bases at V and 8 bases at J, with 23 bases between the two ends. Germline-derived CDR1 and CDR2 are GTSNPN and SVGIG (reference sequence). This CDR3 reads CAWRPSGSRGFDEQFF. The CDR3 DNA sequence: TGTGCCTGGAGACCCTCGGGGTCAAGAGGATTCGATGAGCAGTTCTTC.

The rearrangement joins TRBV15 to TRBJ1-2; 7 bases are a match to TRBD1. The junction had 12 bases not matched to a gene; V was cut back by 1 base and J by 1 base. The CDR3 is 18 residues long. CDR1 and CDR2 from the germline V gene are LNHNV and YYDKDF (reference sequence). The CDR3 sequence is CATSRARDRKNFNYGYTF. As DNA, the CDR3 is TGTGCCACCAGCAGAGCAAGGGACAGAAAAAACTTTAACTATGGCTACACCTTC.

V is TRBV5-6 and J is TRBJ1-6, with 9 bases identical to TRBD1. This CDR3 has 16 residues. Germline V gene sequence: CDR1 SGHDT, CDR2 YYEEEE. The V gene end was trimmed by 0 bases and the J gene end by 11 bases; junction bases not matched to a gene: 9. The CDR3 coding sequence is TGTGCCAGCAGCTTGGCCGGGACAGGGTATAGCACACCCCTCCACTTT. Protein: CASSLAGTGYSTPLHF.

In this sample, this clone turned up a few times. This chain uses TRBV10-1 with TRBJ1-1; D is ambiguous. Germline CDR1 is WNHNN and CDR2 is SYGVQD (reference sequence). CDR3 length: 14 residues. V lost 0 bases, J lost 6 bases, and 11 bases lay in between. This chain's CDR3 is CASSESYSTAEAFF. Here the CDR3 DNA reads TGCGCCAGCAGTGAGTCGTACAGCACAGCTGAAGCTTTCTTT.

The chain's CDR3 is CASSLRFLELTYNEQFF. Written as DNA, the CDR3 is TGTGCCAGCAGCTTGCGGTTTCTGGAATTGACCTACAATGAGCAGTTCTTC. The rearrangement uses TRBV7-8 and TRBJ2-1; D gene ambiguous. Trimming took 3 bases from V and 2 from J, leaving 17 bases between them. Germline-derived CDR1 and CDR2 are SGHVS and FQNEAQ. This CDR3 has 17 residues. The variable domain in full, with the rest retrieved from reference TRBV7-8 and TRBJ2-1, is GAGVSQSPRYKVAKRGQDVALRCDPISGHVSLFWYQQALGQGPEFLTYFQNEAQLDKSGLPSDRFFAERPEGSVSTLKIQRTQQEDSAVYLCASSLRFLELTYNEQFFGPGTRLTVL.

As to this clone: Compared with germline, one end of the junction differs, possibly owing to a read error. V is TRBV3-1 (or the pseudogene TRBV3-2) and J is TRBJ1-2; D is ambiguous. Germline loops: CDR1 LGHDT, CDR2 YNNKEL (reference sequence). The CDR3 runs 12 residues. This CDR3 is CASSQVVWHIIF. The CDR3 nucleotides read TGTGCCAGCAGCCAAGTCGTGTGGCATATTATCTTC.

V is TRBV11-2 and J is TRBJ2-7, with TRBD2 matching 9 bases. The germline V gene has CDR1 SGHAT and CDR2 FQNNGV. The CDR3 contains 16 residues. The V gene end was trimmed by 5 bases and the J gene end by 0 bases; junction bases not matched to a gene: 8. The CDR3 spells CASSMGLAVSSYEQYF. The CDR3 DNA follows: TGTGCCAGCAGCATGGGACTAGCAGTTAGCTCCTACGAGCAGTACTTC. The variable domain in full, with the rest retrieved from reference TRBV11-2 and TRBJ2-7, is EAGVAQSPRYKIIEKRQSVAFWCNPISGHATLYWYQQILGQGPKLLIQFQNNGVVDDSQLPKDRFSAERLKGVDSTLKIQPAKLEDSAVYLCASSMGLAVSSYEQYFGPGTRLTVT.

The chain links TRBV9 to TRBJ1-1, with a weak D call TRBD1 (6 bases). The germline CDR1 and CDR2 sequences are SGDLS and YYNGEE. V was shortened by 2 bases and J by 11 bases, with 28 bases between the two germline ends. This CDR3 is 17 amino acids long. DNA for the CDR3: TGTGCCAGCAGCGTCTCGGTGTTTCGGGACACCCTCCCTGTTGCTTTCTTT. It translates to CASSVSVFRDTLPVAFF.

This clone was picked up one time. The chain carries TRBV2 and TRBJ2-2; D is unresolved. V lost 6 bases and J 6 bases, leaving 14 bases between the germline ends. Germline V gene data show CDR1 as SNHLY and CDR2 as FYNNEI. CDR3 size: 14 residues. CDR3 DNA: TGTGCCAGCAGATCTTCAGGTTGGTCCGGGGAGCTGTTTTTT. Its protein is CASRSSGWSGELFF.

CDR3 protein: CATHKGTSGGIREQYF. CDR3 in DNA: TGTGCCACTCATAAAGGGACTAGCGGGGGTATTCGCGAGCAGTACTTC. The rearrangement links TRBV27 to TRBJ2-7, with 14 nucleotides matching TRBD2. Looked up from germline, CDR1 is MNHEY and CDR2 is SMNVEV (reference sequence). The CDR3 has 16 amino acids. The V gene end was trimmed by 10 bases and the J gene end by 6 bases; junction bases not matched to a gene: 14.

V and J are TRBV5-6 and TRBJ1-4; 7 bases agree with TRBD1. Germline CDR1 reads SGHDT; CDR2 reads YYEEEE. The trim removed 4 bases at V and 4 bases at J, leaving 7 bases unmatched. The CDR3 is 15 amino acids. CDR3: CASSPGTADNEKLFF. In nucleotides, the CDR3 is TGTGCCAGCAGCCCTGGGACAGCCGATAATGAAAAACTGTTTTTT.

This chain links TRBV11-1 with TRBJ1-2; TRBD1 agrees at 8 bases. Looked up from germline, CDR1 is SGHAT and CDR2 is FQDESV (reference sequence). V was pared by 5 bases and J by 1 base, with 3 bases of the junction left unmatched. The CDR3 loop spans 14 amino acids. The CDR3, as DNA: TGTGCCAGCAGCCCGGGACAGGATAACTATGGCTACACCTTC. Amino acid sequence: CASSPGQDNYGYTF.

The chain carries TRBV14 and TRBJ2-7; TRBD1 matches at 10 bases. The CDR3 runs 14 residues. The V segment lost 5 bases and the J segment 3 bases; nucleotides outside the gene matches: 4. Germline CDR1 is SGHDN and CDR2 is FVKESK. CDR3 DNA: TGTGCCAGCAGCGACAGGGGGCTTGGCTACGAGCAGTACTTC. Translation: CASSDRGLGYEQYF.

This chain uses TRBV6-2 or TRBV6-3 with TRBJ1-5; weak D call: TRBD1 (6 bases). There are 15 residues in the CDR3. Germline assignment: CDR1 MNHEY and CDR2 SVGEGT. The V end lost 6 bases, the J end lost 3 bases, and 15 bases lay between the germline ends. The DNA of the CDR3 is TGTGCCAGCAGCCGAACTTACAGGGACAATCAGCCCCAGCATTTT. Protein sequence: CASSRTYRDNQPQHF.

The chain employs TRBV5-1 and TRBJ2-5; TRBD2 aligns across 14 bases. The J segment lost 5 bases and the V segment lost 0 bases, leaving 6 bases of the junction unmatched. Germline lookup yields CDR1 SGHRS and CDR2 YFSETQ. The CDR3 consists of 17 residues. The CDR3 spells CASSLGLAGGPGETQYF. As DNA, the CDR3 is TGCGCCAGCAGCTTGGGACTAGCGGGAGGGCCGGGGGAGACCCAGTACTTC.

The V call is TRBV27, the J call TRBJ2-1, with D possibly being TRBD2 (6 bases). The germline V gene has CDR1 MNHEY and CDR2 SMNVEV (reference sequence). The CDR3 is 14 residues long. V was clipped by 8 bases and J by 0 bases, with 11 bases between them. CDR3 in amino acids: CASSRRGSYNEQFF. The CDR3 bases are TGTGCCAGCTCCCGGAGGGGCTCCTACAATGAGCAGTTCTTC.

The chain uses TRBV11-3 and TRBJ2-2, with D uncertain. CDR3 length: 13 residues. CDR1 and CDR2 from the germline V gene are SGHNT and YENEEA. V was cut by 5 bases and J by 3 bases, with 7 bases left in between. This CDR3 is CASSHRDTGELFF. In DNA, the CDR3 is TGTGCCAGCAGCCACCGGGACACCGGGGAGCTGTTTTTT.

The chain joins TRBV11-2 to TRBJ2-3, with D possibly TRBD2 on 5 matching bases. V lost 7 bases and J 1 base, leaving 18 bases between the germline ends. CDR3 size: 16 residues. Germline V gene sequence: CDR1 SGHAT, CDR2 FQNNGV. In DNA, the CDR3 is TGTGCCAGCACCCCATCACCGGCCGGGGGCACAGATACGCAGTATTTT. Translation: CASTPSPAGGTDTQYF.

This chain links TRBV24-1 with TRBJ2-1; 13 nucleotides agree with TRBD2. Trimming cost V 3 bases and J 15 bases; bases outside gene matches: 7. Per germline, CDR1 KGHDR and CDR2 SFDVKD. The CDR3 length is 14 residues. The CDR3 DNA is TGTGCCACCAGTGATGAAGGACTAGCGGGAGTTTGGTTCTTC. Translated, it gives CATSDEGLAGVWFF.

V gene TRBV6-6 combines with J gene TRBJ1-5, with TRBD1 matching over 10 bases. J was trimmed by 0 bases and V by 6 bases; bases with no gene match: 5. The CDR3 runs to 16 residues. The V gene's germline CDR1 is MNHNY and CDR2 SVGAGI (reference sequence). The CDR3 DNA reads TGTGCCAGCAGCGGGGACAGGGGCGATAGCAATCAGCCCCAGCATTTT. Its translation is CASSGDRGDSNQPQHF.

The chain couples TRBV9 to TRBJ2-1, with D perhaps matching TRBD1 (7 bases). Germline V gene sequence: CDR1 SGDLS, CDR2 YYNGEE. V dropped 3 bases and J dropped 0 bases, with 13 bases sitting between them. The CDR3 is 16 amino acids. The CDR3 coding sequence is TGTGCCAGCAGCGGGGGGGACAGTCGCTCCTACAATGAGCAGTTCTTC. Its translation is CASSGGDSRSYNEQFF.

The table lists this clone with a count of one. This sample includes further DNA sequences coding for the same CDR3. The rearrangement links TRBV30 to TRBJ2-1; 8 nucleotides match TRBD2. CDR3 length: 14 residues. Germline V gene sequence: CDR1 GTSNPN, CDR2 SVGIG (reference sequence). Trimming took 0 bases from V and 4 from J; bases not matched to a gene: 2. CDR3 region: CAWSVASGYNEQFF. CDR3 nucleotide sequence: TGTGCCTGGAGTGTAGCTAGCGGGTACAATGAGCAGTTCTTC.

The V and J genes are TRBV20-1 and TRBJ1-6; D gene ambiguous. Germline lookup yields CDR1 DFQATT and CDR2 SNEGSKA (reference sequence). V gave up 4 bases and J gave up 10 bases, with 5 bases separating them. This CDR3 comprises 10 residues. The CDR3 nucleotides read TGCAGTGCTAAAGCATCACCCCTCCACTTT. Its translation: CSAKASPLHF.

The chain links TRBV19 to TRBJ2-3; 7 bases align to TRBD2. V dropped 4 bases and J dropped 1; count of bases not matched to a gene: 11. Per the germline V gene, CDR1 is LNHDA and CDR2 is SQIVND (reference sequence). This CDR3 contains 17 residues. CDR3: CASSTHPRDYGTDTQYF. Written as DNA, the CDR3 is TGTGCCAGTAGTACCCACCCCCGGGACTATGGCACAGATACGCAGTATTTT.

The chain uses TRBV3-1 (or the pseudogene TRBV3-2) and TRBJ1-4; D remains unclear. The CDR3 has 15 residues. Per germline, CDR1 LGHDT and CDR2 YNNKEL (reference sequence). The V and J ends lost 0 bases and 5 bases respectively, with 10 bases between them. The CDR3 DNA reads TGTGCCAGCAGCCAAGACCGGTTTCCCAATGAAAAACTGTTTTTT. It yields the protein CASSQDRFPNEKLFF.

The rearrangement uses TRBV19 and TRBJ2-2; TRBD2 matches at 8 bases. Germline V gene sequence: CDR1 LNHDA, CDR2 SQIVND (reference sequence). Trimming at V came to 5 bases and at J to 2 bases, leaving 10 bases not matched to a gene. The CDR3 has 17 amino acids. This CDR3 reads CASSGTPGLDNTGELFF. In nucleotides, the CDR3 is TGTGCCAGTAGTGGCACTCCGGGACTAGATAACACCGGGGAGCTGTTTTTT.

The chain combines TRBV4-3 with TRBJ2-5, with TRBD1 matching over 10 bases. The germline CDR1 and CDR2 sequences are LGHNA and YSLEER. With 3 bases clipped from V and 4 bases from J, the junction kept 8 bases outside the gene matches. The CDR3 is 16 amino acids. The DNA for the CDR3 is TGCGCCAGCAGCCAGGAAGGGACAGGGGCGAGAGAGACCCAGTACTTC. Its protein product is CASSQEGTGARETQYF.

This rearrangement joins TRBV28 to TRBJ1-2; TRBD1 matches at 10 bases. The CDR3 runs to 16 residues. V dropped 5 bases and J dropped 5; count of bases not matched to a gene: 11. Germline CDR1 is MDHEN and CDR2 is SYDVKM. The CDR3 is CASSPRDRGPGYGYTF. CDR3 coding DNA: TGTGCCAGCAGTCCCCGGGACAGGGGCCCGGGGTATGGCTACACCTTC.